Presented here are 2 T cell receptor beta chains from one specimen sequenced in a study of shared clonotypes between healthy human individuals (dated by TCRdb to about 2020). The library was generated by the immunoSEQ multiplex PCR assay. The clones in this table, taken by TCRdb from immuneACCESS, are in-frame only. Not every clone is retained; where verified, under half of the shortfall comes from an unresolved V gene, and the cause of the rest is unknown. In this sample the table shows about 1.1 million clones, approximately 78% of which occur a single time. The biggest ten clones account for roughly 0.55% of the sample. Sequenced: memory CD4+ T cells from PBMCs. The cell subset or site label of this sample denotes: CD45RA-negative fraction. Source of these receptors: a man aged 18 to 30 in good health. Some clones in this sample may be carry-over from other donors' samples.

CDR3 DNA sequence: TGTGCCAGCAGCCAACTCTACAGGGGCAGCTATGGCTACACCTTC. Residues: CASSQLYRGSYGYTF. The chain has TRBV14 and TRBJ1-2, with 7 bases matching TRBD1. CDR1 is SGHDN, CDR2 FVKESK, per germline. J gave up 4 bases and V 2 bases, and 7 bases lay outside the gene matches. CDR3 length: 15 residues. Using reference TRBV14 and TRBJ1-2 for the parts outside the CDR3, the full variable domain is EAGVTQFPSHSVIEKGQTVTLRCDPISGHDNLYWYRRVMGKEIKFLLHFVKESKQDESGMPNNRFLAERTGGTYSTLKVQPAELEDSGVYFCASSQLYRGSYGYTFGSGTRLTVV.

About this clone itself: Compared with germline, one end of the junction differs, possibly owing to a read error. The CDR3 DNA reads as TGTGCCCGCAGCCGGGATCACCAAGAGACCCAGTACTTC. This gives the protein CARSRDHQETQYF. This sequence joins TRBV2 and TRBJ2-5; D might be TRBD2 (5 bases). The CDR3 runs 13 residues. Germline V CDR1 and CDR2: SNHLY, FYNNEI.